This TCR beta chain emerged from a study of blood T cell repertoires in COVID-19. Study summary: Acute and convalescent COVID-19 samples came from the United States, Italy and Spain. Nucleic acid was either cDNA or gDNA, and it came from T cells, B-cell-depleted T cells, or PBMCs.

In the original analysis: How many nucleated cells were present was estimated from reference gene primer amplification. Clones were sequenced by immunoSEQ multiplex PCR, and TCRdb holds only the in-frame ones, with some missing. The V and J calls and the clone size are those of that table, but D and trimming were determined from the DNA. Here the sample spans 40,000 to 45,000 clones, under 90% being singletons. Germline V CDR1 and CDR2: DFQATT, SNEGSKA (reference sequence). The J segment lost 8 bases and the V segment lost 5 bases, leaving 5 bases of the junction unmatched. CDR3 size: 11 residues. The source is a man aged 50 to 60 with active COVID-19. What was sequenced was peripheral blood. This chain connects TRBV20-1 to TRBJ1-2; TRBD1 matches at 7 bases. The CDR3 loop reads CSAAGDRGYTF. CDR3 nucleotides: TGCAGTGCTGCAGGGGACAGAGGCTACACCTTC.